This is a list of T cell receptor beta chains from one sample in a study of T cell responses to AZD1222 COVID-19 vaccine. Only in-frame clones appear in the TCRdb table, and some are missing; sequencing was by immunoSEQ multiplex PCR. The sample has more than 150,000 clones, approximately 90% seen once. Sequencing used peripheral blood, obtained on day 0 of AZD1222 vaccination. These receptors were collected from an adult in good health. Each CDR3 is given with its conserved first and last residue. D genes are given only for firm matches. Some rows have no size entry. The others give once, few or many, or a class for an expanded clone.

j_call clone_size d_call v_call cdr3_aa cdr3_nt
TRBJ2-1 - - TRBV23-1 CASSPRHQSSYNEQFF TGCGCCAGCAGTCCAAGACATCAGAGCTCCTACAATGAGCAGTTCTTC
TRBJ2-7 - - TRBV7-9 CASSVATYEQYF TGTGCCAGCAGCGTGGCCACCTACGAGCAGTACTTC
TRBJ2-7 - TRBD2 TRBV6-5 CASSRPGLAGYEQYF TGTGCCAGCAGTAGACCGGGACTAGCCGGTTACGAGCAGTACTTC
TRBJ2-7 - TRBD1 TRBV7-9 CASSSGTGGSYEQYF TGTGCCAGCAGCTCCGGGACAGGGGGCAGCTACGAGCAGTACTTC
TRBJ1-3 few TRBD1 TRBV24-1 CATSGGTASGNTIYF TGTGCCACCAGTGGGGGGACAGCCTCTGGAAACACCATATATTTT
TRBJ1-1 - TRBD1 TRBV7-2 CASSFDGTANEAFF TGTGCCAGCAGCTTCGATGGGACAGCGAATGAAGCTTTCTTT
TRBJ2-4 - - TRBV15 CATSRGTGYDIQYF TGTGCCACCAGCAGAGGGACCGGATACGACATTCAGTACTTC
TRBJ1-1 - - TRBV6-1 CASSEFGSRGLNTEAFF TGTGCCAGCAGTGAATTCGGGTCTCGGGGACTGAACACTGAAGCTTTCTTT
TRBJ2-7 - TRBD2 TRBV7-2 CATRLAGPSEQYF TGTGCCACCCGACTAGCGGGGCCTTCCGAGCAGTACTTC
TRBJ1-2 few - TRBV5-4 CASSLVPEHGYTF TGTGCCAGCAGCTTGGTCCCAGAACATGGCTACACCTTC
TRBJ1-1 once - TRBV9 CASSPGGSSEAFF TGTGCCAGCAGCCCAGGCGGCAGCTCTGAAGCTTTCTTT
TRBJ1-1 - - TRBV24-1 CATSESGGVNTEAFF TGTGCCACCAGTGAGTCTGGGGGGGTTAACACTGAAGCTTTCTTT
TRBJ1-6 - - TRBV19 CASEGVGNSPLHF TGTGCCAGTGAGGGGGTTGGGAATTCACCCCTCCACTTT
TRBJ1-6 - - TRBV25-1 CASSEYMKDVRDGPLHF TGTGCCAGCAGTGAATATATGAAAGACGTTAGGGACGGACCCCTCCACTTT
TRBJ1-2 few TRBD1 TRBV7-3 CASSLGQGAGYTF TGTGCCAGCAGCTTGGGGCAGGGGGCCGGCTACACCTTC
TRBJ2-7 - TRBD1 TRBV19 CASSPRGSSYEQYF TGTGCCAGTAGTCCCAGGGGGTCGTCCTACGAGCAGTACTTC
TRBJ1-2 - TRBD1 TRBV3-1/TRBV3-2 CASSQETTGYGYTF TGTGCCAGCAGCCAAGAAACGACAGGGTATGGCTACACCTTC
TRBJ2-1 - - TRBV6-5 CASTARGGAYNEQFF TGTGCCAGCACTGCTCGAGGGGGGGCATACAATGAGCAGTTCTTC
TRBJ1-6 - - TRBV7-6 CASSLSTSGSPLHF TGTGCCAGCAGCTTATCTACGAGTGGGTCACCCCTCCACTTT
TRBJ2-7 - TRBD1 TRBV18 CASSPSGMNAQGKQYF TGTGCCAGCTCACCAAGTGGAATGAATGCACAGGGGAAGCAGTACTTC
TRBJ1-2 - - TRBV7-3 CASSPRPASNGYTF TGTGCCAGCAGCCCGAGGCCCGCCTCGAATGGCTACACCTTC
TRBJ1-1 - TRBD1 TRBV7-9 CASSIGQGRTEAFF TGTGCCAGCAGCATCGGACAGGGTAGGACTGAAGCTTTCTTT
TRBJ1-2 - - TRBV6-5 CASSYAGPSKNYGYTF TGTGCCAGCAGTTATGCAGGGCCCTCTAAAAACTATGGCTACACCTTC
TRBJ2-1 - - TRBV7-9 CASSDGANEQFF TGTGCCAGCAGCGACGGGGCGAATGAGCAGTTCTTC
TRBJ2-1 - - TRBV24-1 CATSGRPGNEQFF TGTGCCACCAGTGGGAGGCCCGGGAATGAGCAGTTCTTC
TRBJ1-3 - - TRBV19 CASSMGISGNTIYF TGTGCCAGTAGTATGGGGATTTCTGGAAACACCATATATTTT
TRBJ1-1 once TRBD1 TRBV6-5 CASSYTGAGSTEAFF TGTGCCAGCAGTTACACAGGGGCGGGCAGTACTGAAGCTTTCTTT
TRBJ1-1 - TRBD1 TRBV7-3 CASSTQGTGVATEAFF TGTGCCAGCAGTACCCAAGGGACAGGCGTCGCCACTGAAGCTTTCTTT
TRBJ2-7 - TRBD1 TRBV18 CASSPQTGITYEQYF TGTGCCAGCTCACCCCAGACAGGGATCACCTACGAGCAGTACTTC
TRBJ1-6 - TRBD1 TRBV18 CASSPGDSPPNNSPLHF TGTGCCAGCTCACCAGGGGACAGCCCTCCCAATAATTCACCCCTCCACTTT
TRBJ2-1 - - TRBV2 CASHTRGAHEQFF TGTGCCAGCCACACCCGGGGGGCACATGAGCAGTTCTTC
TRBJ1-5 - - TRBV24-1 CATSDVGGSNQPQHF TGTGCCACCAGTGATGTCGGGGGTAGCAATCAGCCCCAGCATTTT
TRBJ1-4 - - TRBV21-1 CASSKEDTATNEKLFF TGTGCCAGCAGCAAAGAGGACACGGCAACTAATGAAAAACTGTTTTTT
TRBJ2-1 - - TRBV6-2/TRBV6-3 CASSYLGARGRNANEQFF TGTGCCAGCAGTTACTTGGGCGCCAGGGGTAGAAATGCGAATGAGCAGTTCTTC
TRBJ1-4 once - TRBV6-5 CASRPKGGSEKLFF TGTGCCAGCAGACCAAAGGGGGGGAGTGAAAAACTGTTTTTT
TRBJ2-3 - - TRBV2 CASSEPLVDTQYF TGTGCCAGCAGTGAACCCCTAGTGGATACGCAGTATTTT
TRBJ2-2 - TRBD1 TRBV6-5 CASRPQGAGTGELFF TGTGCCAGCAGGCCACAGGGGGCTGGGACCGGGGAGCTGTTTTTT
TRBJ1-2 - - TRBV3-1/TRBV3-2 CASRTAGSYTF TGTGCCAGCAGGACCGCCGGCAGCTACACCTTC
TRBJ2-1 - - TRBV9 CASSVGDRYNEQFF TGTGCCAGCAGCGTAGGCGATAGATACAATGAGCAGTTCTTC
TRBJ1-4 - TRBD1 TRBV3-1/TRBV3-2 CASSHPLQYRGVSEKLFF TGTGCCAGCAGCCATCCTCTCCAATACAGGGGTGTGAGTGAAAAACTGTTTTTT